A selection of T cell receptor beta chains follows, all from one sample in a study of blood T cell repertoires in COVID-19. The assay was immunoSEQ multiplex PCR, and TCRdb's table has in-frame clones only and misses some. The repertoire holds under 150,000 clones, with about 83% as singletons. Sequencing was performed on peripheral blood. The receptors here all came from a human donor in a cohort sampled during active COVID-19. Both conserved end residues are part of each CDR3. A D gene is named only where the DNA matches it firmly. Some rows have no size entry. The others give once, few or many, or a class for an expanded clone.

V gene	clone size	D gene	J gene	CDR3 protein	CDR3 DNA
TRBV9	.	.	TRBJ1-6	CASSVGRGPLHF	TGTGCCAGCAGCGTAGGTAGGGGGCCCCTCCACTTT
TRBV6-5	.	.	TRBJ2-3	CASSSQGGSTDTQYF	TGTGCCAGCAGTTCGCAAGGGGGTAGCACAGATACGCAGTATTTT
TRBV27	.	TRBD1	TRBJ2-7	CASSPRRQGYEQYF	TGTGCCAGCAGTCCCCGACGACAGGGTTACGAGCAGTACTTC
TRBV3-1/TRBV3-2	.	.	TRBJ2-1	CASSQARGSKQFF	TGTGCCAGCAGCCAAGCACGAGGGTCAAAGCAGTTCTTC
TRBV19	.	TRBD1	TRBJ2-1	CASSKQTGGSYNEQFF	TGTGCCAGTAGTAAACAGACAGGGGGCAGCTACAATGAGCAGTTCTTC
TRBV29-1	.	TRBD1	TRBJ2-1	CSVAPRTGNYNEQFF	TGCAGCGTCGCACCACGGACAGGGAACTACAATGAGCAGTTCTTC
TRBV19	.	TRBD1	TRBJ1-1	CASGSPEGANTEAFF	TGTGCCAGTGGGAGTCCCGAGGGGGCGAACACTGAAGCTTTCTTT
TRBV5-6	once	TRBD1	TRBJ2-7	CASSFGTGGSYEQYF	TGTGCCAGCAGCTTCGGGACAGGGGGGTCCTACGAGCAGTACTTC
TRBV6-6	.	.	TRBJ2-3	CASSYLRGGTDTQYF	TGTGCCAGCAGTTACCTGCGGGGAGGCACAGATACGCAGTATTTT
TRBV30	.	TRBD1	TRBJ1-2	CAWERQGQHNYGYTF	TGTGCCTGGGAACGACAGGGCCAGCATAACTATGGCTACACCTTC
TRBV29-1	few	.	TRBJ2-2	CSVPAPTGTGELFF	TGCAGCGTTCCCGCCCCGACAGGCACCGGGGAGCTGTTTTTT
TRBV25-1	few	.	TRBJ2-2	CASGATGNTGELFF	TGTGCCAGCGGGGCCACGGGGAACACCGGGGAGCTGTTTTTT
TRBV18	.	.	TRBJ1-4	CASSPPRVSNEKLFF	TGTGCCAGCTCACCACCGCGGGTTTCTAATGAAAAACTGTTTTTT
TRBV9	.	.	TRBJ1-2	CASSVGGGYGYTF	TGTGCCAGCAGCGTAGGCGGGGGCTATGGCTACACCTTC
TRBV30	.	.	TRBJ1-3	CAWSVLFSGNTIYF	TGTGCCTGGAGTGTACTGTTCTCTGGAAACACCATATATTTT
TRBV11-2	once	TRBD1	TRBJ2-7	CASSLDYGQAYEQYF	TGTGCCAGCAGCTTAGACTACGGACAGGCCTACGAGCAGTACTTC
TRBV5-6	.	.	TRBJ1-3	CASSLAGPSGNTIYF	TGTGCCAGCAGCCTCGCGGGCCCCTCTGGAAACACCATATATTTT
TRBV5-5	.	.	TRBJ1-5	CASSLESAGQPQHF	TGTGCCAGCAGCTTGGAGTCAGCGGGTCAGCCCCAGCATTTT
TRBV11-2	.	TRBD2	TRBJ2-3	CASSNLAGGTDTQYF	TGTGCCAGCAGCAACCTAGCGGGGGGAACAGATACGCAGTATTTT
TRBV6-5	.	.	TRBJ1-2	CASSRLEGYGYTF	TGTGCCAGCAGCCGTCTTGAGGGATATGGCTACACCTTC
TRBV6-5	.	.	TRBJ1-1	CATQWIGSTEAFF	TGTGCCACCCAATGGATCGGGTCCACTGAAGCTTTCTTT
TRBV6-5	.	TRBD2	TRBJ2-7	CASTPRSGTSYEQYF	TGTGCCAGCACCCCCAGGAGCGGGACCTCCTACGAGCAGTACTTC
TRBV6-5	.	TRBD1	TRBJ1-1	CASTWDRGDTEAFF	TGTGCCAGCACGTGGGACAGGGGAGATACTGAAGCTTTCTTT
TRBV27	.	.	TRBJ1-5	CASSYTVNSNQPQHF	TGTGCCAGCAGTTACACAGTAAATAGCAATCAGCCCCAGCATTTT
TRBV15	.	.	TRBJ2-7	CATSRGVPWAEQYF	TGTGCCACCAGCAGAGGAGTGCCATGGGCTGAGCAGTACTTC
TRBV10-3	.	TRBD2	TRBJ2-3	CAISQPSGGADTQYF	TGTGCCATCAGCCAGCCTAGCGGGGGGGCAGATACGCAGTATTTT
TRBV19	few	TRBD2	TRBJ2-1	CASSEGGGVYNEQFF	TGTGCCAGTAGTGAAGGCGGGGGGGTTTACAATGAGCAGTTCTTC
TRBV29-1	.	.	TRBJ2-7	CSVEGGTF	TGCAGCGTTGAAGGCGGGACCTTC
TRBV7-9	.	.	TRBJ2-7	CASSRAGYEQYF	TGTGCCAGCAGCAGGGCCGGGTACGAGCAGTACTTC